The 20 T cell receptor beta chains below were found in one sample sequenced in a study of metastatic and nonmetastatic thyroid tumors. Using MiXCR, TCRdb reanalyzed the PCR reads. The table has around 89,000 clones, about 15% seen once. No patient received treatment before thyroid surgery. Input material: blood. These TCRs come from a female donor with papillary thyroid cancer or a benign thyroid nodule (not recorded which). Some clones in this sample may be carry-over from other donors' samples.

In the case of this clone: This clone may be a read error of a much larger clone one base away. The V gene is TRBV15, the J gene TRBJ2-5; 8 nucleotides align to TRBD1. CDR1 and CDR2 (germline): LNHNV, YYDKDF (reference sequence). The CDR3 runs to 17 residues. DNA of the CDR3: TGTGCCACCAGCAGAGATCGGACAGGGTGGGGCCAAGAGAACCAGTACTTC. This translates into CATSRDRTGWGQENQYF.

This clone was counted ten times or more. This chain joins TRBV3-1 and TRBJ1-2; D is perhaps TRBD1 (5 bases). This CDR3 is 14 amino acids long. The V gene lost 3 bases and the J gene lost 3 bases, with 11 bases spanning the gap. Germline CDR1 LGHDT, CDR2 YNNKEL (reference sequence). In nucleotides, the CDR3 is TGTGCCAGCAGCCAGTATCAGGGTTACTATGGCTACACCTTC. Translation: CASSQYQGYYGYTF.

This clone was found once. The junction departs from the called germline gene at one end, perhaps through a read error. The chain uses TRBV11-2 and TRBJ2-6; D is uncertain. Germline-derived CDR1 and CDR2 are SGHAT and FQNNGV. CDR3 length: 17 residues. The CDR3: CASSCSSVISVANVLTF. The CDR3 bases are TGTGCCAGCAGCTGTTCGTCTGTCATCTCTGTGGCCAACGTCCTGACTTTC.

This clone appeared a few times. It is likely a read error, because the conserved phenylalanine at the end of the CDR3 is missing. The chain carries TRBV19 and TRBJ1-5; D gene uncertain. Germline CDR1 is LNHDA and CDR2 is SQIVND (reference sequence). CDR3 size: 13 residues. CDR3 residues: CGSSMPQIQPQHS. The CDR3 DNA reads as TGTGGCAGTAGTATGCCGCAGATTCAGCCCCAGCATTCT.

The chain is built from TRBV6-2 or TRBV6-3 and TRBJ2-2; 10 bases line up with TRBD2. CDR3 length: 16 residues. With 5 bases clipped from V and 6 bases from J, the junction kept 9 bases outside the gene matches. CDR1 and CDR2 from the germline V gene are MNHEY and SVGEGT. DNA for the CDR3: TGTGCCAGCAGTGTCCCAGCGGGGGGGCACGCCGGGGAGCTGTTTTTT. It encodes CASSVPAGGHAGELFF.

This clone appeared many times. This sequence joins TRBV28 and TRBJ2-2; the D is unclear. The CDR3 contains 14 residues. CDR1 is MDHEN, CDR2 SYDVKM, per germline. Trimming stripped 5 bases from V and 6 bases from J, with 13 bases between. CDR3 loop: CASSTPSWAGELFF. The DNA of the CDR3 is TGTGCCAGCAGTACCCCCTCTTGGGCCGGGGAGCTGTTTTTT.

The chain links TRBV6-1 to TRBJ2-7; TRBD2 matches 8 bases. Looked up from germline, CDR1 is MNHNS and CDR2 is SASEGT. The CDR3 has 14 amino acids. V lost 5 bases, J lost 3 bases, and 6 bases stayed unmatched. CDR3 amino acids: CASSLSGACYEQYF. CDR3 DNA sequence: TGTGCCAGCAGTCTTAGCGGGGCCTGCTACGAGCAGTACTTC.

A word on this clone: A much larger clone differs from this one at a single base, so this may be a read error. The CDR3, as DNA: TGCGTCAGCAGCCCCGCAACCTCACCACCCTACGAGCAGTACTTC. Translating gives CVSSPATSPPYEQYF. The chain has TRBV5-1 and TRBJ2-7; no reliable D call. Germline V lookup: CDR1 SGHRS, CDR2 YFSETQ. The CDR3 is made up of 15 amino acids. The complete variable domain, with remaining parts taken from reference TRBV5-1 and TRBJ2-7, reads KAGVTQTPRYLIKTRGQQVTLSCSPISGHRSVSWYQQTPGQGLQFLFEYFSETQRNKGNFPGRFSGRQFSNSRSEMNVSTLELGDSALYLCVSSPATSPPYEQYFGPGTRLTVT.

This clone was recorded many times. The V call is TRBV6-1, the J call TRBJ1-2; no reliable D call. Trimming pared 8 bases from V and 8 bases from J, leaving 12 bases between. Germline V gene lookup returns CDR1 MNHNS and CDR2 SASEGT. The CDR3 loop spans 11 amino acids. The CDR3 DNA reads TGTGCCAGCTTAAGCGGCTGGGGCTACACCTTC. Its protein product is CASLSGWGYTF.

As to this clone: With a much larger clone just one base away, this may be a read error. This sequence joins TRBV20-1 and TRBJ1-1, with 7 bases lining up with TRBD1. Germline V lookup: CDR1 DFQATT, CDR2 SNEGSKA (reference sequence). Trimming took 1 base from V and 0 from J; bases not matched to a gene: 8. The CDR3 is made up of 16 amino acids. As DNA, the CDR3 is TGCAGTGCTAGAGTGGGAAGACAGGGACTGAACACTGAAGCTTTCTTT. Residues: CSARVGRQGLNTEAFF.

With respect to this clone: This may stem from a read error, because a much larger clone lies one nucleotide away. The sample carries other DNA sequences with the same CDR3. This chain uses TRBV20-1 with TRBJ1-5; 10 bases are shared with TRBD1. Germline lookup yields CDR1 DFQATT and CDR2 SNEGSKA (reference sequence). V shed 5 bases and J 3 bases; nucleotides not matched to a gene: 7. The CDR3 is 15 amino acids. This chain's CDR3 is CSACRDRGYNQPQHF. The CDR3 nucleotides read TGCAGTGCTTGCCGGGACAGGGGTTACAATCAGCCCCAGCATTTT.

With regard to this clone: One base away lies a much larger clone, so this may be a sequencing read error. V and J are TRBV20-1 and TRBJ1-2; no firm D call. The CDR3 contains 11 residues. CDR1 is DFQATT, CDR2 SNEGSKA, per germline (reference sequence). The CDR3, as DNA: TGCATGTGTTCCCATAACTATGGCTACACCTTC. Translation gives CMCSHNYGYTF.

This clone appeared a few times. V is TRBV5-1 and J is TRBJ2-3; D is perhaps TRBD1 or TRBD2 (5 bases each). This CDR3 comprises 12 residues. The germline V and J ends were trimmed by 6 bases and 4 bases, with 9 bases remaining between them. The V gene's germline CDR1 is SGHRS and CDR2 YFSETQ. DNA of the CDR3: TGCGCCAGCACCTGGGGGTCAGATACGCAGTATTTT. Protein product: CASTWGSDTQYF.

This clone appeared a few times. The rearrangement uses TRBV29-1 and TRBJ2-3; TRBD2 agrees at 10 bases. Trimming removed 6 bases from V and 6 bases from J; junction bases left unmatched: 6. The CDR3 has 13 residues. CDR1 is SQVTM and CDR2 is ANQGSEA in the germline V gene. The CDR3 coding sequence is TGCAGCGTCTCTAGCGGGGGAGTCGATACGCAGTATTTT. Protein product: CSVSSGGVDTQYF.

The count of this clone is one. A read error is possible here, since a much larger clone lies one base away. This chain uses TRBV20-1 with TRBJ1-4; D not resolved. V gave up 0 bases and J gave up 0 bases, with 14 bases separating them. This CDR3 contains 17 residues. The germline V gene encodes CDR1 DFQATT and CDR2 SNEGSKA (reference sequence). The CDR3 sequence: CSARDLSRRTTNEKLFF. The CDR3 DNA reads TGCAGTGCTAGAGACCTCAGTCGACGCACAACTAATGAAAAACTGTTTTTT.

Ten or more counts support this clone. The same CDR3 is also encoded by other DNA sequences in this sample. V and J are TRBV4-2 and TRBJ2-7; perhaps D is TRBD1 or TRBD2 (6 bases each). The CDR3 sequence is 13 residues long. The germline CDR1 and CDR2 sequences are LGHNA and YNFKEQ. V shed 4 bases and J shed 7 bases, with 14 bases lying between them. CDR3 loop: CASSLGRGREQYF. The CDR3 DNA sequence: TGTGCCAGCAGCCTCGGCCGGGGGCGAGAGCAGTACTTC.

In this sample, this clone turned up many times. The DNA of the CDR3 is TGTGCCAGCCAGTGGCACCGGGACTACACCGGGGAGCTGTTTTTT. Its translation: CASQWHRDYTGELFF. This chain joins TRBV6-1 and TRBJ2-2, with TRBD2 as a possible D gene (6 bases). Per germline, CDR1 MNHNS and CDR2 SASEGT. The V end lost 8 bases, the J end lost 3 bases, and 16 bases lay between the germline ends. The CDR3 sequence is 15 residues long.

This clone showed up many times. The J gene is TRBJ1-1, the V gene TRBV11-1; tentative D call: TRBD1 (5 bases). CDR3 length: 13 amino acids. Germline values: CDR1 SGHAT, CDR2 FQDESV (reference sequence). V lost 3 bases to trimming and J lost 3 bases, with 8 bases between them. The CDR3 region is CASSLGPYTEAFF. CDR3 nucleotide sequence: TGTGCCAGCAGCTTGGGGCCTTACACTGAAGCTTTCTTT. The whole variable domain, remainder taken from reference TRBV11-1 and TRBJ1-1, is EAEVAQSPRYKITEKSQAVAFWCDPISGHATLYWYRQILGQGPELLVQFQDESVVDDSQLPKDRFSAERLKGVDSTLKIQPAELGDSAMYLCASSLGPYTEAFFGQGTRLTVV.

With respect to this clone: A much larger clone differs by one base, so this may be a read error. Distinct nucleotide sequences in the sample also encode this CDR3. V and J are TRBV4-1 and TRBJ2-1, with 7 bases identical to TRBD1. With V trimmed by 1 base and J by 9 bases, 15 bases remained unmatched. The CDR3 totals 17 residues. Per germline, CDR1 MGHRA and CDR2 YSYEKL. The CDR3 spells CASSQGVGTGTDREQFF. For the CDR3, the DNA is TGCGCCAGCAGCCAAGGGGTGGGAACAGGGACAGACCGTGAGCAGTTCTTC.

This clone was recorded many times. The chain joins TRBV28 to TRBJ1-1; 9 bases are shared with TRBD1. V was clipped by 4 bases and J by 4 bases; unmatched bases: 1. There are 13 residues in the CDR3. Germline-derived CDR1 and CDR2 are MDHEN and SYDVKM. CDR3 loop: CASSSGQGTEAFF. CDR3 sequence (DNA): TGTGCCAGCAGTTCGGGACAGGGCACTGAAGCTTTCTTT.